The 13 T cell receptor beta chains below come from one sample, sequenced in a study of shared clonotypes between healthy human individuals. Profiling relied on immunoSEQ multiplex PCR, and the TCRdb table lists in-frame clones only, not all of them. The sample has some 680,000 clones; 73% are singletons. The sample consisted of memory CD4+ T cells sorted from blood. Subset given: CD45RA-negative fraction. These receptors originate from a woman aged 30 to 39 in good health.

The CDR3, as DNA: TGTGCCAGCAGCCAAGGGGACTCGACAAGAGGACAAGAGACCCAGTACTTC. Translating gives CASSQGDSTRGQETQYF. The chain uses TRBV7-8 and TRBJ2-5; perhaps TRBD2 as D (6 bases). This CDR3 contains 17 residues. V was clipped by 5 bases and J by 2 bases, with 21 bases between them. The germline V gene encodes CDR1 SGHVS and CDR2 FQNEAQ.

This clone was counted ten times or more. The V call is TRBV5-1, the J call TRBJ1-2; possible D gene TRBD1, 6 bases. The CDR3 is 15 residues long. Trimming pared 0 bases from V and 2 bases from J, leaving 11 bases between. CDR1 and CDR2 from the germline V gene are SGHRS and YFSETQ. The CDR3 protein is CASSLVVGGNYGYTF. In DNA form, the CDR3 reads TGCGCCAGCAGCTTGGTGGTAGGGGGAAACTATGGCTACACCTTC. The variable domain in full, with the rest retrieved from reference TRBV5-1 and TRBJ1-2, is KAGVTQTPRYLIKTRGQQVTLSCSPISGHRSVSWYQQTPGQGLQFLFEYFSETQRNKGNFPGRFSGRQFSNSRSEMNVSTLELGDSALYLCASSLVVGGNYGYTFGSGTRLTVV.

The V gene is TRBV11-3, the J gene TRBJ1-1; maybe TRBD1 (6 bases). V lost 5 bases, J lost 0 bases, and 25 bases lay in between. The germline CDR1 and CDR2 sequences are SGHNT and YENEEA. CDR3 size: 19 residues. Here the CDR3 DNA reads TGTGCCAGCAGCCAAAAAGATCCACGAGGGGGGGGAGTGAACACTGAAGCTTTCTTT. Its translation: CASSQKDPRGGGVNTEAFF.

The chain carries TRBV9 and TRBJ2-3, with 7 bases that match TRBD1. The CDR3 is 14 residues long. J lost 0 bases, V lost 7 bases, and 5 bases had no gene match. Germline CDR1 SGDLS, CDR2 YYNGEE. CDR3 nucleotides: TGTGCCAGCCTAGGGGGCATAAGCACAGATACGCAGTATTTT. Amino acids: CASLGGISTDTQYF.

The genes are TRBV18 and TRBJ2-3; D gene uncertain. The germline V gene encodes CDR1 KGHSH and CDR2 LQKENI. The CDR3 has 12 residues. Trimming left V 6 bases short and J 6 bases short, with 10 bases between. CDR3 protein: CASSRESDTQYF. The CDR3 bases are TGTGCCAGCTCCCGAGAGTCGGATACGCAGTATTTT.

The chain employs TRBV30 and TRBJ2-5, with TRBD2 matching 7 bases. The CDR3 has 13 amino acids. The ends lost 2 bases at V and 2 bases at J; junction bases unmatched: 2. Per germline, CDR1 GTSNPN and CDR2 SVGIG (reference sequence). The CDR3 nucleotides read TGTGCCTGGAGTAACGGGGGGCAAGAGACCCAGTACTTC. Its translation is CAWSNGGQETQYF.

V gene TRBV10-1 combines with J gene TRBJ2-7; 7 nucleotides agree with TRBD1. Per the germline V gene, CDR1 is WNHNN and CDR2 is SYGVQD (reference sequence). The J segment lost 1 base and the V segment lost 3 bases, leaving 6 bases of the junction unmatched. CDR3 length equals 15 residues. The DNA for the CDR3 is TGCGCCAGCAGTGACGGGACAGTCCAGTCCTACGAGCAGTACTTC. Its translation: CASSDGTVQSYEQYF.

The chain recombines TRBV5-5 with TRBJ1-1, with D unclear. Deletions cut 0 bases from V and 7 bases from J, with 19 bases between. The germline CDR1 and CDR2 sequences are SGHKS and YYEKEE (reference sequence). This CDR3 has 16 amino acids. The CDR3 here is CASSLGRSGLYGEAFF. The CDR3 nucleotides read TGTGCCAGCAGCTTGGGGCGGAGTGGCCTGTATGGTGAAGCTTTCTTT.

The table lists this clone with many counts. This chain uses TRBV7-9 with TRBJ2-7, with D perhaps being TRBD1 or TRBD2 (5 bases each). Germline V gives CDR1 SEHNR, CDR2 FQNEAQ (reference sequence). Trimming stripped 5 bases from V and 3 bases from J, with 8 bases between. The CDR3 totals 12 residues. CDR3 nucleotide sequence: TGTGCCAGCAGCCGGGGCCTCTACGAGCAGTACTTC. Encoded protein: CASSRGLYEQYF.

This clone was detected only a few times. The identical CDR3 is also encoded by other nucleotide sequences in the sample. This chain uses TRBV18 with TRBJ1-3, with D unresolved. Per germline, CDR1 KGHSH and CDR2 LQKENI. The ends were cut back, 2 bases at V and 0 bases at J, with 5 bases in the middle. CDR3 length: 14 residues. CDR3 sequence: CASSPTLSGNTIYF. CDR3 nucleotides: TGTGCCAGCTCACCAACCCTCTCTGGAAACACCATATATTTT. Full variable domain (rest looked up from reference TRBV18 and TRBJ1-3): NAGVMQNPRHLVRRRGQEARLRCSPMKGHSHVYWYRQLPEEGLKFMVYLQKENIIDESGMPKERFSAEFPKEGPSILRIQQVVRGDSAAYFCASSPTLSGNTIYFGEGSWLTVV.

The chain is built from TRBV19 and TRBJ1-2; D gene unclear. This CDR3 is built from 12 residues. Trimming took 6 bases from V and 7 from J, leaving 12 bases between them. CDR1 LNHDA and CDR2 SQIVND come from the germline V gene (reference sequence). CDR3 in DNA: TGTGCCAGTAGAACGGGGTTAAGTGGCTACACCTTC. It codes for CASRTGLSGYTF.

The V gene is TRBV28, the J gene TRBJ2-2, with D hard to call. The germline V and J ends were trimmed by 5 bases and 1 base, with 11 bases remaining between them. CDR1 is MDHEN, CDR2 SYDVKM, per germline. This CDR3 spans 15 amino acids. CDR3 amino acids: CASSTWTKNTGELFF. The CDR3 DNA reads TGTGCCAGCAGTACATGGACCAAGAACACCGGGGAGCTGTTTTTT. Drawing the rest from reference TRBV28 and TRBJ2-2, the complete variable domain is DVKVTQSSRYLVKRTGEKVFLECVQDMDHENMFWYRQDPGLGLRLIYFSYDVKMKEKGDIPEGYSVSREKKERFSLILESASTNQTSMYLCASSTWTKNTGELFFGEGSRLTVL.

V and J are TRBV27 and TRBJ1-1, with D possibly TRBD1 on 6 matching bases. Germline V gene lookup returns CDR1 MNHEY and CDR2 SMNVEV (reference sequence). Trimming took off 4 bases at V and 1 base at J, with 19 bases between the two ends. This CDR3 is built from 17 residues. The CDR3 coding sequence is TGTGCCAGCAGTTCACTGGGGGGGCCTAAACAGAACACTGAAGCTTTCTTT. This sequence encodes CASSSLGGPKQNTEAFF.